This note documents a single T cell receptor beta chain sequence. The table came from immunoSEQ multiplex PCR; TCRdb's copy has only in-frame clones and leaves some out. This table holds 85,000 or so clones, 85% to 95% found once. This sample stems from a study of siplizumab effects on memory and regulatory T cells. Germline values: CDR1 MGHRA, CDR2 YSYEKL. Deletions cut 0 bases from V and 2 bases from J, with 14 bases between. The CDR3 runs 17 residues. The chain is built from TRBV4-1 and TRBJ2-1; no firm D call. The TCR comes from a human donor in good health. Sequences were obtained from CD8+ T cells sorted from blood. CDR3 sequence reads: CASSQDTRVTAYNEQFF. As DNA, the CDR3 is TGCGCCAGCAGCCAAGATACGCGCGTAACAGCCTACAATGAGCAGTTCTTC.